Listed below are T cell receptor beta chains from one sample, sequenced in a study of neurological immune-mediated disorders. TCRdb used MiXCR to reprocess the 5' RACE reads, holding one entry per CDR3 protein. The data hold roughly 16,000 distinct CDR3 sequences, with around 9% observed a single time. Sequences were obtained from CD8+ T cells from blood. The origin of the receptors is a man aged 45 to 65 in good health. The CDR3 runs from the conserved cysteine through the conserved F or W. Fields, in order: clone size, J gene, V gene, D gene, CDR3 DNA, CDR3 protein. D genes are given only for firm matches. Clone size appears in some rows only: once, few, many, or a class for an expanded clone.

-	TRBJ2-7	TRBV20-1	TRBD2	TGCAGTGCGGAACTAGCGGGAGCCTACGAGCAGTACTTC	CSAELAGAYEQYF
many	TRBJ1-1	TRBV12-3/TRBV12-4	TRBD1	TGTGCCAGCAGCTCAGGGGGTTACACTGAAGCTTTCTTT	CASSSGGYTEAFF
many	TRBJ2-1	TRBV29-1	TRBD1	TGCAGCTTCAGGACAGGGGTTGAGCAGTTCTTC	CSFRTGVEQFF
many	TRBJ2-3	TRBV5-1	-	TGCGCCACCCGGTCAGGTCGCACAGATACGCAGTATTTT	CATRSGRTDTQYF
medium-sized	TRBJ2-7	TRBV24-1	-	TGTGCCACCAGTGAGGGGGGCGAGCAGTACTTC	CATSEGGEQYF
many	TRBJ1-1	TRBV20-1	-	TGCAGTGCTAAAGGGGTTACTGAAGCTTTCTTT	CSAKGVTEAFF
many	TRBJ2-3	TRBV27	TRBD1	TGTGCCAGCAGACAGGGGTACACAGATACGCAGTATTTT	CASRQGYTDTQYF
many	TRBJ2-7	TRBV20-1	TRBD2	TGCAGTGCTGCTCTAGCGGACCCCTACGAGCAGTACTTC	CSAALADPYEQYF
many	TRBJ2-7	TRBV12-3/TRBV12-4	TRBD2	TGTGCCAGCTCCACTACGGGCGGGAGCTCCTACGAGCAGTACTTC	CASSTTGGSSYEQYF
many	TRBJ2-7	TRBV4-1	-	TGCGCCAGCAGCATTCAGGGGAGGCACGAGCAGTACTTC	CASSIQGRHEQYF
-	TRBJ2-2	TRBV20-1	-	TGCAGTGCTAGAGTCCCAGGGGCCGGGGAGCTGTTTTTT	CSARVPGAGELFF
many	TRBJ2-7	TRBV28	-	TGTGCCAGCAGTTTCGGCAGTATTGACGAGCAGTACTTC	CASSFGSIDEQYF
many	TRBJ2-2	TRBV3-1	TRBD2	TGTGCCAGCAGCCCCCTAGCGGGACACACCGGGGAGCTGTTTTTT	CASSPLAGHTGELFF
-	TRBJ2-7	TRBV6-5	-	TGTGCCAGCAGTGGCCCGGGTAGCGGAGGCTACGAGCAGTACTTC	CASSGPGSGGYEQYF
-	TRBJ1-3	TRBV6-1	-	TGTGCCAGCAGTGAAGGCAGGGTTTTTAACACCATATATTTT	CASSEGRVFNTIYF
many	TRBJ2-3	TRBV4-1	TRBD2	TGCGCCAGCAGCCAAGATCCCTTAGCGGGAGGAATTACAGATACGCAGTATTTT	CASSQDPLAGGITDTQYF
many	TRBJ1-6	TRBV4-2	-	TGTGCCAGCAGCCAAGAAGAGGGGGTTGGAAGCTATAATTCACCCCTCCACTTT	CASSQEEGVGSYNSPLHF